The clone carrying this T cell receptor (beta chain) was detected ten times or more. The data derive from a study of breast tumors, draining lymph nodes, adjacent tissues. This CDR3 contains 14 residues. CDR1 is SGHAT, CDR2 FQNNGV, per germline. The V gene lost 1 base and the J gene lost 4 bases, with 8 bases spanning the gap. In TCRdb, the multiplex PCR reads were re-called with MiXCR into one record per CDR3 protein. Among 66,000 or so distinct CDR3 sequences listed, approximately 40% were seen once. The chain is built from TRBV11-2 and TRBJ1-5; a weak D match, TRBD1 (5 bases). The material sequenced was breast tumor tissue. This clonotype originated in a female donor with breast cancer. Some clones in this sample may be carry-over from other donors' samples. For the CDR3, the DNA is TGTGCCAGCAGCTTAGCGGCAGGGAATCAGCCCCAGCATTTT. This encodes CASSLAAGNQPQHF.